The 11 T cell receptor beta chains below come from one sample, sequenced in a study of cytomegalovirus exposure and HLA in healthy donors. 13 Jbeta primers and 60 Vbeta primers were used for the PCR. Only in-frame clones appear in the TCRdb table, and some are missing; sequencing was by immunoSEQ multiplex PCR. The data contain approximately 140,000 clones, about 73% of them singletons. The specimen was PBMCs. Receptors were obtained from a human donor in good health.

V and J are TRBV2 and TRBJ2-7; 8 bases map to TRBD1. The CDR3 runs 14 residues. CDR1 SNHLY and CDR2 FYNNEI come from the germline V gene. V trimming: 1 base; J trimming: 6 bases; junction bases outside the gene matches: 5. CDR3 sequence (DNA): TGTGCCAGCAGTGAAGGGACAGGGTTCGTCGAGCAGTACTTC. Its translation is CASSEGTGFVEQYF.

Points on this clone: Other DNA sequences in this sample translate to the same CDR3. The chain recombines TRBV10-3 with TRBJ2-3; a possible D gene is TRBD1 (7 bases). The CDR3 spans 16 residues. Germline assignment: CDR1 ENHRY and CDR2 SYGVKD. The V end lost 4 bases, the J end lost 0 bases, and 14 bases lay between the germline ends. The CDR3 spells CAISGLRGASTDTQYF. CDR3 coding DNA: TGTGCCATCAGTGGCCTCAGGGGGGCTAGCACAGATACGCAGTATTTT.

As for this clone: A read error may account for a junction end that differs from germline. CDR3 bases: TGTTCCAGCAGCTTAGGGGGACTAGCGGGGGCCTGGGAGACCCAGTACTTC. Translating gives CSSSLGGLAGAWETQYF. V gene TRBV7-9 combines with J gene TRBJ2-5; 14 nucleotides line up with TRBD2. The CDR3 sequence is 17 residues long. Per germline, CDR1 SEHNR and CDR2 FQNEAQ (reference sequence).

This sequence joins TRBV7-2 and TRBJ2-2; TRBD2 matches at 7 bases. The germline V gene encodes CDR1 SGHTA and CDR2 FQGNSA. V trimming: 0 bases; J trimming: 2 bases; junction bases outside the gene matches: 9. The CDR3 has 18 amino acids. The CDR3 sequence: CASSLARAGLPNTGELFF. Here the CDR3 DNA reads TGTGCCAGCAGCTTAGCCAGAGCGGGACTTCCAAACACCGGGGAGCTGTTTTTT. Full variable domain (missing parts from reference TRBV7-2 and TRBJ2-2): GAGVSQSPSNKVTEKGKDVELRCDPISGHTALYWYRQSLGQGLEFLIYFQGNSAPDKSGLPSDRFSAERTGGSVSTLTIQRTQQEDSAVYLCASSLARAGLPNTGELFFGEGSRLTVL.

The chain recombines TRBV28 with TRBJ1-1; 9 bases align to TRBD1. This CDR3 has 15 residues. The germline CDR1 and CDR2 sequences are MDHEN and SYDVKM. The V segment lost 2 bases and the J segment 5 bases; nucleotides outside the gene matches: 6. CDR3 sequence: CASSLADRGRTEAFF. CDR3 in DNA: TGTGCCAGCAGTTTAGCCGACAGGGGGAGGACTGAAGCTTTCTTT.

This chain uses TRBV10-1 with TRBJ2-2; 9 bases are shared with TRBD1. The CDR3 extends over 15 amino acids. V gave up 6 bases and J gave up 3 bases; unmatched junction bases: 5. Per germline, CDR1 WNHNN and CDR2 SYGVQD (reference sequence). CDR3: CASSTGTGYTGELFF. CDR3 in DNA: TGCGCCAGCAGCACCGGGACAGGGTACACCGGGGAGCTGTTTTTT.

The rearrangement joins TRBV11-3 to TRBJ2-5; 10 bases line up with TRBD1. The J call may be in error: the DNA end matches TRBJ2-7 better. The length of the CDR3 is 15 residues. The germline CDR1 and CDR2 sequences are SGHNT and YENEEA. CDR3 sequence reads: CASSVRGTGDYEQYF. The DNA for the CDR3 is TGTGCCAGCAGCGTTCGCGGGACAGGGGATTACGAGCAGTACTTC.

V gene TRBV25-1 combines with J gene TRBJ2-1; tentative D call: TRBD1 (5 bases). Between the trimmed V and J ends, which lost 1 base and 7 bases, there was a span of 5 bases. CDR1 and CDR2 (germline): MGHDK, SYGVNS. There are 12 residues in the CDR3. The CDR3 DNA is TGTGCCAGCAGTGAATCAGGGAATGAGCAGTTCTTC. Residues: CASSESGNEQFF.

This rearrangement joins TRBV5-1 to TRBJ1-1; D not resolved. The ends were cut back, 4 bases at V and 1 base at J, with 8 bases in the middle. Germline V gene data show CDR1 as SGHRS and CDR2 as YFSETQ. This CDR3 region has 13 residues. DNA of the CDR3: TGCGCCAGCAGCCTATATGAGAACACTGAAGCTTTCTTT. This codes for CASSLYENTEAFF.

The V and J genes are TRBV30 and TRBJ2-1, with 16 bases matching TRBD2. This CDR3 region has 18 residues. The ends lost 3 bases at V and 3 bases at J; junction bases unmatched: 8. The germline V gene encodes CDR1 GTSNPN and CDR2 SVGIG (reference sequence). CDR3: CAWRVGTSGGAFYNEQFF. CDR3 DNA: TGTGCCTGGAGGGTAGGGACTAGCGGGGGGGCCTTCTACAATGAGCAGTTCTTC. Drawing the rest from reference TRBV30 and TRBJ2-1, the complete variable domain is SQTIHQWPATLVQPVGSPLSLECTVEGTSNPNLYWYRQAAGRGLQLLFYSVGIGQISSEVPQNLSASRPQDRQFILSSKKLLLSDSGFYLCAWRVGTSGGAFYNEQFFGPGTRLTVL.

The CDR3 is CASSLGPGVSNEQFF. The CDR3 region has the DNA TGTGCCAGCAGCTTAGGACCGGGAGTAAGTAATGAGCAGTTCTTC. V and J are TRBV7-2 and TRBJ2-1, with a tentative D call TRBD2 (6 bases). V shed 1 base and J shed 7 bases, with 14 bases lying between them. In germline, CDR1 is SGHTA, CDR2 FQGNSA. The CDR3 spans 15 residues.